The TCR beta chain described here comes from a study of T cell clonotyping in hematopoietic cell transplantation. The method was immunoSEQ multiplex PCR; TCRdb's version includes in-frame clones alone and lacks a portion of them. The table includes about 36,000 clones, roughly 88% detected once. The germline V and J ends were trimmed by 10 bases and 4 bases, with 14 bases remaining between them. The CDR3 is 13 amino acids. Germline V CDR1 and CDR2: LNHDA, SQIVND (reference sequence). The chain links TRBV19 to TRBJ1-5; D might be TRBD1 (6 bases). This receptor was identified in a woman between 40 and 55 years old in good health. Some clones in this sample may be carry-over from other donors' samples. Sequenced: peripheral blood mononuclear cells. CDR3: CATTGMRNQPQHF. DNA of the CDR3: TGTGCCACCACAGGGATGAGGAATCAGCCCCAGCATTTT.